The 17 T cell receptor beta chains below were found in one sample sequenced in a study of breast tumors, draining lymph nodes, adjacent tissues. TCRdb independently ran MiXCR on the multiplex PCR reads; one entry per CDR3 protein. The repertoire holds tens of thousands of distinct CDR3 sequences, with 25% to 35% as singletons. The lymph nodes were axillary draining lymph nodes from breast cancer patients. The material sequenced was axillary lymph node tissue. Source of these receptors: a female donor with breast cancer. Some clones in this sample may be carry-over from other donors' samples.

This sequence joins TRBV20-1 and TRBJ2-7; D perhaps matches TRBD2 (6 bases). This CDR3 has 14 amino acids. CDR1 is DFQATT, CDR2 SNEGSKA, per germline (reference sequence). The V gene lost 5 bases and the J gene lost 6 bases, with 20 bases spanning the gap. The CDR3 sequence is CSAGPGVLTSEQYF. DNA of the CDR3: TGCAGTGCTGGCCCGGGAGTATTAACCTCCGAGCAGTACTTC.

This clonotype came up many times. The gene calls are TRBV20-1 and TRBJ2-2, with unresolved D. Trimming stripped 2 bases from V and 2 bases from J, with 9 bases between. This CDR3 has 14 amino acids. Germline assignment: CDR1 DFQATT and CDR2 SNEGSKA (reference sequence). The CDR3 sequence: CSARPGSNTGELFF. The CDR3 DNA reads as TGCAGTGCTAGACCCGGAAGCAACACCGGGGAGCTGTTTTTT.

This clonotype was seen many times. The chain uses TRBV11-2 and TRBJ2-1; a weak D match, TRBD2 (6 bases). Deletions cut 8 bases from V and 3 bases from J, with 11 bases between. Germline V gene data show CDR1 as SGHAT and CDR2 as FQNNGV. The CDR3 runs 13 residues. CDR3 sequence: CASLRLVYNEQFF. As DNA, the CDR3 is TGTGCCAGCCTCCGACTAGTCTACAATGAGCAGTTCTTC. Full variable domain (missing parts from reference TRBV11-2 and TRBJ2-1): EAGVAQSPRYKIIEKRQSVAFWCNPISGHATLYWYQQILGQGPKLLIQFQNNGVVDDSQLPKDRFSAERLKGVDSTLKIQPAKLEDSAVYLCASLRLVYNEQFFGPGTRLTVL.

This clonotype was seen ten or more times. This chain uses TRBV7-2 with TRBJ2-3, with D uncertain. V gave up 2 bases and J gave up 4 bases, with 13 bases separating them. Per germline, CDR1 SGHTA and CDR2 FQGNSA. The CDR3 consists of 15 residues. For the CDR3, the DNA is TGTGCCAGCAGCTTATTGGGGTACGCGGCAGATACGCAGTATTTT. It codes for CASSLLGYAADTQYF.

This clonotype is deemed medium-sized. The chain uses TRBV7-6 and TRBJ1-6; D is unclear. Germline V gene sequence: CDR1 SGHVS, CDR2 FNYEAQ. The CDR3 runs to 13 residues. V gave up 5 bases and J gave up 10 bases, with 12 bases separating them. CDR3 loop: CASSLDAGSPLHF. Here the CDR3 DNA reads TGTGCCAGCAGCCTAGATGCAGGATCACCCCTCCACTTT.

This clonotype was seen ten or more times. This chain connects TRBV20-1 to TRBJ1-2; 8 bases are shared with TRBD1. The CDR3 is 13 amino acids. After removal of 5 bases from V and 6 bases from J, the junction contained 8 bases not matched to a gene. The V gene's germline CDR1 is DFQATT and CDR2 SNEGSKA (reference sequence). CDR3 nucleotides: TGCAGTGCTCCTAGGACAGGGAGCAATGGCTACACCTTC. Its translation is CSAPRTGSNGYTF.

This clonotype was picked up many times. This chain's CDR3 is CASSVRGGKHTGELFF. CDR3 nucleotides: TGTGCCAGCAGTGTCAGGGGGGGGAAGCACACCGGGGAGCTGTTTTTT. The gene calls are TRBV7-3 and TRBJ2-2; D is perhaps TRBD1 or TRBD2 (7 bases each). V was pared by 6 bases and J by 3 bases, with 17 bases between. CDR3 length: 16 residues. Germline V gene sequence: CDR1 SGHTA, CDR2 FQGTGA.

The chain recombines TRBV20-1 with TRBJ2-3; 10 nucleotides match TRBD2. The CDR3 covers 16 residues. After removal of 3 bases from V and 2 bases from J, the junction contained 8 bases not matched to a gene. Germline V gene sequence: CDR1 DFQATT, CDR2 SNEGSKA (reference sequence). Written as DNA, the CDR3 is TGCAGTGCTAGCCATTGGACTAGCGGATTCACAGATACGCAGTATTTT. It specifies CSASHWTSGFTDTQYF.

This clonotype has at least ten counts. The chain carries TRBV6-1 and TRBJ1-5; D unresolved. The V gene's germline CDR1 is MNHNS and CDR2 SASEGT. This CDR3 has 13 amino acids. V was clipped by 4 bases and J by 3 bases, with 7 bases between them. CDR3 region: CASSVSINQPQHF. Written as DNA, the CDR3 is TGTGCCAGCAGTGTGAGTATCAATCAGCCCCAGCATTTT.

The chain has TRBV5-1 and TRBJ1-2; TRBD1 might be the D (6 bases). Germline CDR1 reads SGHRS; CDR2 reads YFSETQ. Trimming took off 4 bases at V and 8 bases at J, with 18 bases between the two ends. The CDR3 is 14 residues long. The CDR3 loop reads CASSLSGAGYGYTF. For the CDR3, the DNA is TGCGCCAGCAGCCTTTCAGGGGCTGGCTACGGCTACACCTTC.

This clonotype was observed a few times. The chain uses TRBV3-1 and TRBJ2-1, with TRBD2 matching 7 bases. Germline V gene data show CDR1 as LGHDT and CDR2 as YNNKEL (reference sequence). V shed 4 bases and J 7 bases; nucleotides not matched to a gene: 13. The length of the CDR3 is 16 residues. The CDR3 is CASSLEAGADPNEQFF. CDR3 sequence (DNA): TGTGCCAGCAGCCTCGAGGCGGGAGCAGATCCAAATGAGCAGTTCTTC.

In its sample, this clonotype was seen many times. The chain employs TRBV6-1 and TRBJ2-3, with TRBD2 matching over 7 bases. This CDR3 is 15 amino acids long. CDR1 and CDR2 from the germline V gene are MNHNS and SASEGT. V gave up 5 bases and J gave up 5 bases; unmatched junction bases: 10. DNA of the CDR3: TGTGCCAGCAGTAAACTAGCGAATGAGGGAGATACGCAGTATTTT. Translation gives CASSKLANEGDTQYF.

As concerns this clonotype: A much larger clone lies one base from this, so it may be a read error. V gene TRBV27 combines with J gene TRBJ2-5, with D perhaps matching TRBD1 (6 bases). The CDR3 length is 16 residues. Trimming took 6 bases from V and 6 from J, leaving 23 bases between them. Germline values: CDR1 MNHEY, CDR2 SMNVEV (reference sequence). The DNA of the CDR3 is TGTGCCAGCAGCCTAACGCCCGGGACATGGGACCAGACCCAGTACTTC. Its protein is CASSLTPGTWDQTQYF.

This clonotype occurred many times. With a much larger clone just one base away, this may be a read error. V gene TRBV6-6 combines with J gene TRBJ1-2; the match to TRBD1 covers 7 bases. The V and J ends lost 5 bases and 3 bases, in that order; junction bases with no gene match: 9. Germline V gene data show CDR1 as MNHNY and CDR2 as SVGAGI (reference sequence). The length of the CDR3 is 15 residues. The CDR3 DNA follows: TGTGCCAGCAGTCATTCACGGACAGGAGACTATGGCTACACCTTC. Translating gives CASSHSRTGDYGYTF.

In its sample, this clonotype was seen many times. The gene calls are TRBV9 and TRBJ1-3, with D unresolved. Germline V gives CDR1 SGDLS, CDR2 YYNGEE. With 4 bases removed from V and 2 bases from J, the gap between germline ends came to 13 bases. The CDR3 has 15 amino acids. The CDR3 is CASSLDPKAGNTIYF. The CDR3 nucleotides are TGTGCCAGCAGCCTAGACCCGAAGGCTGGAAACACCATATATTTT.

CDR3 region: CASSEAESPPNEQYF. The CDR3, as DNA: TGTGCCAGCAGTGAAGCCGAAAGCCCCCCCAACGAGCAGTACTTC. The chain uses TRBV2 and TRBJ2-7; D is unclear. The ends were cut back, 0 bases at V and 5 bases at J, with 14 bases in the middle. From germline, CDR1 is SNHLY and CDR2 FYNNEI. The CDR3 totals 15 residues.

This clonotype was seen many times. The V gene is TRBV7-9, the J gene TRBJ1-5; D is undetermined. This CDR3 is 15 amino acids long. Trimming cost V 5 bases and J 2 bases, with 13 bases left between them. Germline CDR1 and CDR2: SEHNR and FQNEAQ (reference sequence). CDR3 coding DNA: TGTGCCAGCAGCATGGACCTTACGGGCAATCAGCCCCAGCATTTT. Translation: CASSMDLTGNQPQHF.